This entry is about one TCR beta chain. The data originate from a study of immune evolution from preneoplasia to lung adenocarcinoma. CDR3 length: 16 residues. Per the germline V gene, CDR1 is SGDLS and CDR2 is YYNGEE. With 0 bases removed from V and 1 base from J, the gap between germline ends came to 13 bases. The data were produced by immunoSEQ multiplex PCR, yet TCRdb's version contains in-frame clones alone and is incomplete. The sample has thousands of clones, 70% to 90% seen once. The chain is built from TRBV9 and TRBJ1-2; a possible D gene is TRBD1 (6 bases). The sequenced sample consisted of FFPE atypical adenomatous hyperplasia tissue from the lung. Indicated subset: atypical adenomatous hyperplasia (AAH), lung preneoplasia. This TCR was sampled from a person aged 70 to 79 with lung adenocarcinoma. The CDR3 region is CASSVGGDNYNYGYTF. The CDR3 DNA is TGTGCCAGCAGCGTAGGGGGGGACAATTATAACTATGGCTACACCTTC.